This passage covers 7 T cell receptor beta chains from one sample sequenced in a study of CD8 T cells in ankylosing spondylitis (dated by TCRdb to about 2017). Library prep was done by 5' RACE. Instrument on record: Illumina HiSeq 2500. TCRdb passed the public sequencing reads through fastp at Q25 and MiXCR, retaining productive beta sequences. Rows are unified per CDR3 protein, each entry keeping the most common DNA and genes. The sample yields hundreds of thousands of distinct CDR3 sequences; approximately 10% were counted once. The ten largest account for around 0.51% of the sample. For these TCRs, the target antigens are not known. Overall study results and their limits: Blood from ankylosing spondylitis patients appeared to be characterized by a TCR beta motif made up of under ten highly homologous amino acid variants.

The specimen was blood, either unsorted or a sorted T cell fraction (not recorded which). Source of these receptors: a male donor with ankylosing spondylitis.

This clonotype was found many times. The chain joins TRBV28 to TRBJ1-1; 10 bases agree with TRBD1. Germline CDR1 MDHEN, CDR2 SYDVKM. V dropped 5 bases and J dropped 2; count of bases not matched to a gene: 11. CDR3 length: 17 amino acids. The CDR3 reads CASSLPGQGLLNTEAFF. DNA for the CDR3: TGTGCCAGCAGTCTCCCGGGACAGGGGCTTTTAAACACTGAAGCTTTCTTT.

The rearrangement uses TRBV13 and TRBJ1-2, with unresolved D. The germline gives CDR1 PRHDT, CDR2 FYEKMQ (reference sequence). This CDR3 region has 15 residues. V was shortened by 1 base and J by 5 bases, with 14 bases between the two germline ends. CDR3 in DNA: TGTGCCAGCAGCTTAGCCCGTTCGGTAGTGTATGGCTACACCTTC. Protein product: CASSLARSVVYGYTF.

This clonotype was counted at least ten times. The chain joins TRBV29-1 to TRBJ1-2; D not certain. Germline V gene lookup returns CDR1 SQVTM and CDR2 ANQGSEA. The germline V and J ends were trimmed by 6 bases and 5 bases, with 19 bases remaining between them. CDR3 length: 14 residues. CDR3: CSVQPTEWQYGYTF. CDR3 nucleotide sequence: TGCAGCGTCCAGCCCACGGAGTGGCAATATGGCTACACCTTC. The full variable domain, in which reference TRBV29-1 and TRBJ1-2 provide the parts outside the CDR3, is SAVISQKPSRDICQRGTSLTIQCQVDSQVTMMFWYRQQPGQSLTLIATANQGSEATYESGFVIDKFPISRPNLTFSTLTVSNMSPEDSSIYLCSVQPTEWQYGYTFGSGTRLTVV.

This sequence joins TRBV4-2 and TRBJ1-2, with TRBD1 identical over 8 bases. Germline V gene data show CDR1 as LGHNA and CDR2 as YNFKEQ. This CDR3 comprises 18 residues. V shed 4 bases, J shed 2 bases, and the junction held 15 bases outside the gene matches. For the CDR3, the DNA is TGTGCCAGCAGCCGTACCTCCGGGACAGGAGTTACCAACTATGGCTACACCTTC. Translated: CASSRTSGTGVTNYGYTF.

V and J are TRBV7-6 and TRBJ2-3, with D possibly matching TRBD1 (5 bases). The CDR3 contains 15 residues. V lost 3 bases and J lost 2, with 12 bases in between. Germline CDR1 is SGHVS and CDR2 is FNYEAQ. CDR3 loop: CASSFTGRYTDTQYF. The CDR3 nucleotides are TGTGCCAGCAGCTTTACAGGAAGATACACAGATACGCAGTATTTT.

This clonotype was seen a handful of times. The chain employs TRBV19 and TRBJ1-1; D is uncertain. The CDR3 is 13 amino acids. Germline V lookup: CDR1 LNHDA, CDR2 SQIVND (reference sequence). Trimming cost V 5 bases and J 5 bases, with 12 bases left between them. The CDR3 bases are TGTGCCAGTAGTTACCGGGTCGATACTGAAGCTTTCTTT. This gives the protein CASSYRVDTEAFF.

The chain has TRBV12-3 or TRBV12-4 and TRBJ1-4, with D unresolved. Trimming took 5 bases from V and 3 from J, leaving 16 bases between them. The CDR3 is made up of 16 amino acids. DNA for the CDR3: TGTGCCAGCAGTCCGGCCTATCGCCGGGCTAATGAAAAACTGTTTTTT. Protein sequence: CASSPAYRRANEKLFF.